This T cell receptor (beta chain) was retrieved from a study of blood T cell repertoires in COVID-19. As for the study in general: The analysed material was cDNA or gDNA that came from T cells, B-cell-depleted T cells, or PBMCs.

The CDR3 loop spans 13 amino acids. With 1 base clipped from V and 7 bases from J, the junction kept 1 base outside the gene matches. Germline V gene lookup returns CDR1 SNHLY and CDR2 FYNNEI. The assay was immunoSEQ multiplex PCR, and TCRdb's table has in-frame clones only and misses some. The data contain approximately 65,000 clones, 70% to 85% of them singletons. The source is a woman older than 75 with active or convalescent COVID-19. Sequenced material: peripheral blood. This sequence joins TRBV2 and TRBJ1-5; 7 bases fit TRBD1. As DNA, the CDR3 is TGTGCCAGCAGTGAAGGACAGGGCCAGCCCCAGCATTTT. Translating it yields CASSEGQGQPQHF.